Reported below is one TCR beta chain. The antigen is undetermined. The CDR3 end lies 3 residues beyond the end of the read and is filled in from the germline J gene. The CDR3 has 16 amino acids. The germline V gene has CDR1 DFQATT and CDR2 SNEGSKA (reference sequence). Trimming took 1 base from V and 6 from J, leaving 18 bases between them. The sample comes from a study of T cells in women clearing cervical HPV infection. Background on the study: Case blood was drawn when the lesion was first found; control blood after infection became undetectable. HLA type could not be excluded as a confounder. The study, taken as a whole, reports: A classifier using richness and V gene abundances reached an AUC of about 0.83.

The repertoire was sequenced with immunoSEQ multiplex PCR; TCRdb's copy has only in-frame clones and lacks some. Its table lists roughly 42,000 clones. The clonotype originates from a woman aged 18 to 75 with a cervical HPV16 infection that either progressed to CIN3+ or cleared (not recorded which). The source material was blood buffy coat. The gene calls are TRBV20-1 and TRBJ1-4, with a tentative D call TRBD1 (6 bases). The covered CDR3 bases are TGCAGTGCTAGAGGGGGGCGCGGGGGGGCGGATGAAAAA. This codes for CSARGGRGGADEK. The whole CDR3 sequence reads CSARGGRGGADEKLFF.